These 21 T cell receptor beta chains originate from one sample sequenced in a study of beta chain features in type 1 diabetes. Every bit of the isolated RNA underwent reverse transcription, so sequencing read expressed TCRB transcripts. Here immunoSEQ multiplex PCR was the method, and the copy in TCRdb shows in-frame clones only, minus some. The table has a few hundred thousand clones, 11% seen once. Sequencing was done on a sample of naive CD4+ T cells from blood. The receptors originated from a woman aged 25 to 39 in good health.

V usage is TRBV7-9 and J usage is TRBJ1-1; D possibly corresponds to TRBD1 (6 bases). The CDR3 runs to 14 residues. Germline V CDR1 and CDR2: SEHNR, FQNEAQ (reference sequence). Trimming removed 4 bases at V and 2 bases at J, with 11 bases between. CDR3 sequence: CASSYGTTNTEAFF. The CDR3 DNA follows: TGTGCCAGCAGCTACGGGACAACTAACACTGAAGCTTTCTTT.

This clone turned up a few times. The chain is built from TRBV6-6 and TRBJ1-1; 7 bases line up with TRBD1. Germline values: CDR1 MNHNY, CDR2 SVGAGI (reference sequence). Trimming at V came to 7 bases and at J to 1 base, leaving 9 bases not matched to a gene. This CDR3 is 15 amino acids long. Here the CDR3 DNA reads TGTGCCAGCAACCAACAGGGGTTTGGGAACACTGAAGCTTTCTTT. Protein sequence: CASNQQGFGNTEAFF.

The chain uses TRBV6-5 and TRBJ1-2; 7 bases align to TRBD1. The V gene end was trimmed by 5 bases and the J gene end by 4 bases; junction bases not matched to a gene: 7. The CDR3 has 14 amino acids. Germline CDR1 and CDR2: MNHEY and SVGAGI. CDR3 coding DNA: TGTGCCAGCAGTCCCGGACAGGACAGCTATGGCTACACCTTC. Its protein product is CASSPGQDSYGYTF.

The V and J genes are TRBV11-3 and TRBJ2-1; TRBD2 matches at 8 bases. V shed 5 bases, J shed 0 bases, and the junction held 3 bases outside the gene matches. The CDR3 is 15 amino acids. Germline-derived CDR1 and CDR2 are SGHNT and YENEEA. The CDR3 sequence is CASSPGTSSYNEQFF. CDR3 in DNA: TGTGCCAGCAGCCCTGGGACTAGCTCCTACAATGAGCAGTTCTTC.

There are a few counts of this clone. The rearrangement uses TRBV4-2 and TRBJ2-1; 7 bases align to TRBD2. Germline-derived CDR1 and CDR2 are LGHNA and YNFKEQ. The V segment lost 0 bases and the J segment 2 bases; nucleotides outside the gene matches: 4. CDR3 length equals 16 residues. CDR3 protein: CASSQDGGRAYNEQFF. The CDR3 DNA sequence: TGTGCCAGCAGCCAAGATGGGGGGAGGGCCTACAATGAGCAGTTCTTC.

The genes are TRBV6-4 and TRBJ2-7, with a possible D match to TRBD2 (6 bases). This CDR3 has 13 residues. Germline loops: CDR1 MRHNA, CDR2 SNTAGT. Trimming removed 7 bases at V and 2 bases at J, with 12 bases between. CDR3 in DNA: TGTGCCAGCACGGGAGACAGTGCCTACGAGCAGTACTTC. Protein: CASTGDSAYEQYF.

The gene calls are TRBV9 and TRBJ2-2; D unresolved. The CDR3 contains 13 residues. V dropped 7 bases and J dropped 1 base, with 8 bases sitting between them. The V gene's germline CDR1 is SGDLS and CDR2 YYNGEE. CDR3 sequence: CASAGGNTGELFF. Here the CDR3 DNA reads TGTGCCAGCGCAGGTGGGAACACCGGGGAGCTGTTTTTT. Combining the CDR3 with reference TRBV9 and TRBJ2-2 gives the whole variable domain DSGVTQTPKHLITATGQRVTLRCSPRSGDLSVYWYQQSLDQGLQFLIQYYNGEERAKGNILERFSAQQFPDLHSELNLSSLELGDSALYFCASAGGNTGELFFGEGSRLTVL.

This chain connects TRBV7-9 to TRBJ2-1; a possible D gene is TRBD2 (5 bases). Germline CDR1 reads SEHNR; CDR2 reads FQNEAQ (reference sequence). The V end was cut by 6 bases, the J end by 0 bases, with 15 bases between. This CDR3 spans 16 amino acids. The CDR3 sequence is CASSPSPQSSYNEQFF. The CDR3, as DNA: TGTGCCAGCAGTCCTAGCCCGCAGAGCTCCTACAATGAGCAGTTCTTC.

The chain employs TRBV6-6 and TRBJ2-7, with 8 bases identical to TRBD1. V gave up 6 bases and J gave up 1 base; unmatched junction bases: 11. Germline V lookup: CDR1 MNHNY, CDR2 SVGAGI (reference sequence). The CDR3 runs to 16 residues. The CDR3 DNA reads as TGTGCCAGCAGCCGGATACGGGGACAGGTATCCTACGAGCAGTACTTC. It encodes CASSRIRGQVSYEQYF.

V gene TRBV29-1 combines with J gene TRBJ1-2, with D possibly matching TRBD1 (6 bases). The V gene lost 7 bases and the J gene lost 4 bases, with 13 bases spanning the gap. The CDR3 length is 12 residues. Germline V gene data show CDR1 as SQVTM and CDR2 as ANQGSEA. CDR3 sequence reads: CSGWDNFYGYTF. Written as DNA, the CDR3 is TGCAGCGGGTGGGACAACTTCTATGGCTACACCTTC.

The chain links TRBV2 to TRBJ1-5; no reliable D call. The CDR3 has 15 amino acids. V lost 1 base and J 2 bases, leaving 9 bases between the germline ends. CDR1 SNHLY and CDR2 FYNNEI come from the germline V gene. CDR3 region: CASSEDAGGNQPQHF. In DNA, the CDR3 is TGTGCCAGCAGTGAAGACGCGGGTGGCAATCAGCCCCAGCATTTT.

A note on this clone: Other DNA sequences within the sample encode an identical CDR3. The chain employs TRBV28 and TRBJ2-7, with D unclear. Per the germline V gene, CDR1 is MDHEN and CDR2 is SYDVKM. V lost 4 bases and J 3 bases, leaving 4 bases between the germline ends. CDR3 length: 11 amino acids. CDR3 region: CASSSRYEQYF. CDR3 DNA sequence: TGTGCCAGCAGTTCGCGCTACGAGCAGTACTTC.

This clone was counted only a few times. The chain uses TRBV5-4 and TRBJ2-4, with D possibly matching TRBD2 (6 bases). Germline V gene sequence: CDR1 SGHNT, CDR2 YYREEE (reference sequence). Trimming pared 1 base from V and 0 bases from J, leaving 17 bases between. CDR3 size: 18 residues. The CDR3 reads CASSLSAGLAIAKNIQYF. As DNA, the CDR3 is TGTGCCAGCAGCTTGTCAGCGGGCCTTGCGATAGCCAAAAACATTCAGTACTTC. Based on the CDR3 plus reference TRBV5-4 and TRBJ2-4, the full variable domain is ETGVTQSPTHLIKTRGQQVTLRCSSQSGHNTVSWYQQALGQGPQFIFQYYREEENGRGNFPPRFSGLQFPNYSSELNVNALELDDSALYLCASSLSAGLAIAKNIQYFGAGTRLSVL.

This clone turned up a few times. The rearrangement links TRBV30 to TRBJ2-1; possibly TRBD2 for D (5 bases). CDR1 is GTSNPN and CDR2 is SVGIG in the germline V gene (reference sequence). This CDR3 has 16 residues. V was pared by 5 bases and J by 5 bases, with 22 bases between. This chain's CDR3 is CAWGWGDTRWDNEQFF. The CDR3 nucleotides read TGTGCCTGGGGTTGGGGAGACACCCGGTGGGACAATGAGCAGTTCTTC.

The V call is TRBV18, the J call TRBJ1-4; tentatively, D is TRBD1 (6 bases). The CDR3 sequence is 15 residues long. The V and J ends lost 1 base and 2 bases respectively, with 8 bases between them. Germline-derived CDR1 and CDR2 are KGHSH and LQKENI. The CDR3 DNA sequence: TGTGCCAGCTCACCACGACAGGAGACTAATGAAAAACTGTTTTTT. Protein sequence: CASSPRQETNEKLFF.

V usage is TRBV6-4 and J usage is TRBJ2-3; D gene ambiguous. The germline V and J ends were trimmed by 5 bases and 5 bases, with 5 bases remaining between them. This CDR3 has 11 residues. The germline V gene encodes CDR1 MRHNA and CDR2 SNTAGT. The CDR3 is CASSSGDTQYF. The DNA of the CDR3 is TGTGCCAGCAGTTCGGGAGATACGCAGTATTTT.

This clone has a handful of counts. The chain has TRBV2 and TRBJ2-2; 11 nucleotides agree with TRBD2. With V trimmed by 7 bases and J by 3 bases, 7 bases remained unmatched. The CDR3 length is 16 residues. CDR1 SNHLY and CDR2 FYNNEI come from the germline V gene. CDR3 nucleotide sequence: TGTGCCAGCACCCCATTTAGCGGGAGGGACACCGGGGAGCTGTTTTTT. Its protein is CASTPFSGRDTGELFF. The whole variable domain, filled in from reference TRBV2 and TRBJ2-2, reads EPEVTQTPSHQVTQMGQEVILRCVPISNHLYFYWYRQILGQKVEFLVSFYNNEISEKSEIFDDQFSVERPDGSNFTLKIRSTKLEDSAMYFCASTPFSGRDTGELFFGEGSRLTVL.

This clone was seen only a few times. The rearrangement joins TRBV5-1 to TRBJ2-7, with a possible D match to TRBD1 (6 bases). The V end was cut by 5 bases, the J end by 6 bases, with 21 bases between. CDR3 length equals 15 residues. From germline, CDR1 is SGHRS and CDR2 YFSETQ. Here the CDR3 DNA reads TGCGCCAGCAGACAGGGACACCTCTCAACCGGCGAGCAGTACTTC. Its translation is CASRQGHLSTGEQYF.

The chain combines TRBV29-1 with TRBJ1-1; possibly TRBD1 for D (5 bases). Germline CDR1 is SQVTM and CDR2 is ANQGSEA. The CDR3 has 14 residues. Trimming cost V 6 bases and J 4 bases, with 18 bases left between them. The DNA of the CDR3 is TGCAGCGTAATAAACGACCAGGGAGGCACTGAAGCTTTCTTT. It yields the protein CSVINDQGGTEAFF. Variable domain in full (rest from reference TRBV29-1 and TRBJ1-1): SAVISQKPSRDICQRGTSLTIQCQVDSQVTMMFWYRQQPGQSLTLIATANQGSEATYESGFVIDKFPISRPNLTFSTLTVSNMSPEDSSIYLCSVINDQGGTEAFFGQGTRLTVV.

J is TRBJ2-1 and V is TRBV7-2; D unclear. The germline V gene has CDR1 SGHTA and CDR2 FQGNSA. The CDR3 sequence is 13 residues long. Trimming cost V 4 bases and J 7 bases, with 11 bases left between them. Here the CDR3 DNA reads TGTGCCAGCAGCTCCTTATCGACTAATGAGCAGTTCTTC. It codes for CASSSLSTNEQFF.

This clone was picked up a small number of times. In nucleotides, the CDR3 is TGTGCCAGCAGCGTAGATAGCGGGAGGGCCGGAGAGACCCAGTACTTC. Translating gives CASSVDSGRAGETQYF. The chain joins TRBV9 to TRBJ2-5; 11 bases are a match to TRBD2. The V gene's germline CDR1 is SGDLS and CDR2 YYNGEE. The CDR3 runs to 16 residues. The V gene end was trimmed by 0 bases and the J gene end by 4 bases; junction bases not matched to a gene: 5.